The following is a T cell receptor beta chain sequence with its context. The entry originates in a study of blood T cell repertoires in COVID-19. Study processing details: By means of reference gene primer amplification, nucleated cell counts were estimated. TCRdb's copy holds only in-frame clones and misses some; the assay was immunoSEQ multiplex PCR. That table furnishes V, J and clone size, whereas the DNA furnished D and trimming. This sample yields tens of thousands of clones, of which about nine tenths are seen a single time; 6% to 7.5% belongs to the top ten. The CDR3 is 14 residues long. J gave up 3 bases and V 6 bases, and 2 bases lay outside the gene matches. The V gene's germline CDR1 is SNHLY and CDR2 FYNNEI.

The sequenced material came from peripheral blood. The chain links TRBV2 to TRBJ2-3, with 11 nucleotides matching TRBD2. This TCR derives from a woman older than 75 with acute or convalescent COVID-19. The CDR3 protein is CASRRTSGTDTQYF. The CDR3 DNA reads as TGTGCCAGCAGGAGGACTAGCGGGACAGATACGCAGTATTTT.